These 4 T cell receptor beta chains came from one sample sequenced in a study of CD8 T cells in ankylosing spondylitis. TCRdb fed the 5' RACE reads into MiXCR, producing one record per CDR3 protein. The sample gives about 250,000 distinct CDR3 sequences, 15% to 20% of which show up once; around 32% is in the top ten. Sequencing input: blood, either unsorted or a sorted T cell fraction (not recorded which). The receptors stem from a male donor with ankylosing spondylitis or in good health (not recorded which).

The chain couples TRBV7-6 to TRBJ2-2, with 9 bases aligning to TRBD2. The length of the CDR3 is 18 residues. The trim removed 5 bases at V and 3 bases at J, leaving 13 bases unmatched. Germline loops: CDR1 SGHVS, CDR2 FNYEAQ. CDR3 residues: CASSLYGAGGPDTGELFF. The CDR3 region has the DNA TGTGCCAGCAGCCTCTACGGGGCGGGAGGGCCCGACACCGGGGAGCTGTTTTTT.

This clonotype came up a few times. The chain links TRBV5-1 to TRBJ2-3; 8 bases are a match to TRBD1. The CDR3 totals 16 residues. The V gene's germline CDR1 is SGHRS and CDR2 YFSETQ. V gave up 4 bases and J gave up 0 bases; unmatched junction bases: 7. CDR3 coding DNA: TGCGCCAGCAGCACCCGACAGGGGCCCAGCACAGATACGCAGTATTTT. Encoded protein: CASSTRQGPSTDTQYF. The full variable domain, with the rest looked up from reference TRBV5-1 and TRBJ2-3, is KAGVTQTPRYLIKTRGQQVTLSCSPISGHRSVSWYQQTPGQGLQFLFEYFSETQRNKGNFPGRFSGRQFSNSRSEMNVSTLELGDSALYLCASSTRQGPSTDTQYFGPGTRLTVL.

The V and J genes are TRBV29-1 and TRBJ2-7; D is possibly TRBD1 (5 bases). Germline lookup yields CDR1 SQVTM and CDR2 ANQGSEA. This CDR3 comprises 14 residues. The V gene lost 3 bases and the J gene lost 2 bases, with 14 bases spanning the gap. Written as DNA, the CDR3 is TGCAGCGTTGAGGGTGTTGGGGCCCCCTACGAGCAGTACTTC. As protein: CSVEGVGAPYEQYF.

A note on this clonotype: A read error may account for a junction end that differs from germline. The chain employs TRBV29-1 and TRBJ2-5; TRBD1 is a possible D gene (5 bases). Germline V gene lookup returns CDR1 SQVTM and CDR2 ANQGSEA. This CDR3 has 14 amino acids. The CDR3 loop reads CSVGAGKGQVTQYF. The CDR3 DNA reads TGCAGCGTTGGGGCAGGGAAGGGCCAAGTGACCCAGTACTTC.